The source of this T cell receptor beta chain is a study of T cell responses to AZD1222 COVID-19 vaccine. Study-wide points: Epitopes outside B.1.351 and B.1.1.7 mutated regions reportedly drew nearly half of spike TCRs.

Germline CDR1 is SGHRS and CDR2 is YFSETQ. This CDR3 comprises 15 residues. V lost 2 bases to trimming and J lost 2 bases; unmatched junction nucleotides: 5. Sequencing used immunoSEQ multiplex PCR; TCRdb keeps in-frame clones, though not all of them. Counted here are over 40,000 clones, around 80% occurring once; the ten biggest clones make up roughly half. As to this clone: What it recognizes is unknown.

This TCR was recovered from an adult in good health. The chain recombines TRBV5-1 with TRBJ2-5; 8 nucleotides agree with TRBD2. The input for sequencing was peripheral blood, taken on day 0 of AZD1222 vaccination. The CDR3 protein is CASSFVLAGQETQYF. The CDR3 coding sequence is TGCGCCAGCAGCTTCGTCCTAGCGGGTCAAGAGACCCAGTACTTC.